The 8 T cell receptor beta chains below all came from one sample that was sequenced in a study of cytomegalovirus exposure and HLA in healthy donors. In the PCR, 60 Vbeta and 13 Jbeta primers were used. This table comes from immunoSEQ multiplex PCR, and its TCRdb copy is limited to in-frame clones, with some not included. The sample has around 150,000 clones, over 60% seen once. The sample taken for sequencing was PBMCs. These TCRs come from a male donor in good health and CMV-seronegative.

The chain combines TRBV7-9 with TRBJ2-1; TRBD1 agrees at 10 bases. The V gene end was trimmed by 5 bases and the J gene end by 4 bases; junction bases not matched to a gene: 11. This CDR3 is 17 amino acids long. CDR1 and CDR2 from the germline V gene are SEHNR and FQNEAQ (reference sequence). The CDR3 region has the DNA TGTGCCAGCAGCGCCAGCCGGGACAGGGGCGTTTACAATGAGCAGTTCTTC. It translates to CASSASRDRGVYNEQFF. The complete variable domain, with remaining parts taken from reference TRBV7-9 and TRBJ2-1, reads DTGVSQNPRHKITKRGQNVTFRCDPISEHNRLYWYRQTLGQGPEFLTYFQNEAQLEKSRLLSDRFSAERPKGSFSTLEIQRTEQGDSAMYLCASSASRDRGVYNEQFFGPGTRLTVL.

V usage is TRBV7-2 and J usage is TRBJ2-1; 9 bases map to TRBD2. Trimming took 3 bases from V and 4 from J; bases not matched to a gene: 7. The CDR3 is 16 residues long. Germline-derived CDR1 and CDR2 are SGHTA and FQGNSA. The CDR3 loop reads CASSFVGAGGYNEQFF. CDR3 bases: TGTGCCAGCAGCTTCGTGGGCGCGGGAGGGTACAATGAGCAGTTCTTC.

The rearrangement uses TRBV19 and TRBJ1-6; 11 bases match TRBD1. V lost 5 bases to trimming and J lost 0 bases; unmatched junction nucleotides: 6. The CDR3 extends over 18 amino acids. In germline, CDR1 is LNHDA, CDR2 SQIVND (reference sequence). Here the CDR3 reads CASSSGTGGSSYNSPLHF. The CDR3 DNA reads TGTGCCAGTAGTTCCGGGACAGGGGGAAGCTCCTATAATTCACCCCTCCACTTT.

This clone came up a few times. This chain joins TRBV5-6 and TRBJ2-1; 8 nucleotides line up with TRBD2. V lost 1 base, J lost 4 bases, and 13 bases stayed unmatched. The CDR3 spans 18 residues. Germline CDR1 and CDR2: SGHDT and YYEEEE. CDR3 sequence reads: CASSLYFAGGSPYNEQFF. DNA of the CDR3: TGTGCCAGCAGCTTGTATTTCGCGGGAGGATCCCCTTACAATGAGCAGTTCTTC.

The chain links TRBV10-3 to TRBJ2-5; 9 bases line up with TRBD1. The CDR3 loop spans 17 amino acids. With V trimmed by 3 bases and J by 5 bases, 13 bases remained unmatched. Looked up from germline, CDR1 is ENHRY and CDR2 is SYGVKD. The DNA for the CDR3 is TGTGCCATCAGTGACCCAACAGGGGGCGGGGTAGGGGAGACCCAGTACTTC. Translation gives CAISDPTGGGVGETQYF.

The J gene is TRBJ2-7, the V gene TRBV27, with 13 bases aligning to TRBD2. CDR3 length: 16 amino acids. CDR1 is MNHEY, CDR2 SMNVEV, per germline (reference sequence). Trimming at V came to 5 bases and at J to 4 bases, leaving 8 bases not matched to a gene. CDR3 in amino acids: CASSPRTSGGKYEQYF. CDR3 in DNA: TGTGCCAGCAGTCCGCGGACTAGCGGGGGCAAATACGAGCAGTACTTC.

The chain links TRBV28 to TRBJ2-5, with 7 positions matching TRBD2. The trim removed 4 bases at V and 11 bases at J, leaving 4 bases unmatched. This CDR3 comprises 11 residues. Germline CDR1 is MDHEN and CDR2 is SYDVKM. In nucleotides, the CDR3 is TGTGCCAGCAGTTCTGGGAGGGAGCAGTACTTC. Its translation is CASSSGREQYF.

The V call is TRBV5-4, the J call TRBJ2-5, with D possibly matching TRBD1 (6 bases). CDR1 is SGHNT, CDR2 YYREEE, per germline (reference sequence). The CDR3 covers 13 residues. The germline V and J ends were trimmed by 0 bases and 3 bases, with 6 bases remaining between them. The CDR3 loop reads CASSLDREETQYF. The DNA of the CDR3 is TGTGCCAGCAGCTTGGACAGGGAAGAGACCCAGTACTTC.